This T cell receptor beta chain was documented in a study of T cells in Graves' hyperthyroidism and ophthalmopathy. This clonotype was counted ten times or more. With 1 base removed from V and 7 bases from J, the gap between germline ends came to 20 bases. Per germline, CDR1 SEHNR and CDR2 FQNEAQ (reference sequence). The length of the CDR3 is 17 residues. RNA transcripts were the template for amplifying TCR beta CDR3 regions. The HTBI primer set drove a first-round RT-PCR of the TCR CDR3. One entry per CDR3 protein, called by TCRdb with MiXCR from the multiplex PCR reads. The profile shows more than 300,000 distinct CDR3 sequences, 15% to 20% of them singletons.

V and J are TRBV7-9 and TRBJ2-1; possibly TRBD2 for D (6 bases). This receptor was obtained from a woman aged 25 to 39 with Graves' hyperthyroidism that later progressed to Graves' ophthalmopathy. Specimen: blood. CDR3 residues: CASSLGWAGRTLNEQFF. DNA for the CDR3: TGTGCCAGCAGCTTAGGTTGGGCGGGGAGGACCCTTAATGAGCAGTTCTTC.